This T cell receptor (beta chain) comes out of a study of T-cell memory formation after mild COVID-19. The CDR3 consists of 14 residues. Germline assignment: CDR1 SGHRS and CDR2 YFSETQ. Germline trimming cut 4 bases from V and 2 bases from J; bases unmatched to any gene: 4. This clonotype was counted between two and nine times. In TCRdb, the 5' RACE reads were re-called with MiXCR into one record per CDR3 protein. Of around 530,000 distinct CDR3 sequences detected, about 22% appear once; the ten largest clones hold about 8.2%. This rearrangement joins TRBV5-1 to TRBJ2-3; 7 bases are shared with TRBD1. Sequencing was performed on PBMCs or a T cell subset sorted from them (not recorded which). The TCR sequence derives from an adult woman who had mild COVID-19 (a few samples of this study predate the infection). Cell type and time point are not known. The CDR3 sequence: CASSLGQDTDTQYF. The CDR3 bases are TGCGCCAGCAGCCTCGGACAGGACACAGATACGCAGTATTTT.